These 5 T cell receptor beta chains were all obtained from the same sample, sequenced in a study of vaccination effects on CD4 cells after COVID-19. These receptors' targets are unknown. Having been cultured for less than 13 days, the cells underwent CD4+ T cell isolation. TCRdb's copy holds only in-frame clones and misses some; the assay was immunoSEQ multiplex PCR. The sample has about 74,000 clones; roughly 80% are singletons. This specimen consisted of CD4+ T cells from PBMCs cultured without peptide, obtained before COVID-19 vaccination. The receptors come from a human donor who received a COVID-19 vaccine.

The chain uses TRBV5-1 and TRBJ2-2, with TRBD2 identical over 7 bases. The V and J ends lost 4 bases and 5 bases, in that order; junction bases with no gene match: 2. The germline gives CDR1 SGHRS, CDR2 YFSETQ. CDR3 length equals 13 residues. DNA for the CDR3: TGCGCCAGCAGCACCGGGGGGACCGGGGAGCTGTTTTTT. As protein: CASSTGGTGELFF.

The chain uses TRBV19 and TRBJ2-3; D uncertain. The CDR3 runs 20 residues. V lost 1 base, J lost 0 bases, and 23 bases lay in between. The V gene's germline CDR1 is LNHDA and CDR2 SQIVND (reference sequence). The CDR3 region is CASSIAPSGWSGTSTDTQYF. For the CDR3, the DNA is TGTGCCAGTAGTATAGCCCCCTCTGGTTGGAGTGGAACTAGCACAGATACGCAGTATTTT.

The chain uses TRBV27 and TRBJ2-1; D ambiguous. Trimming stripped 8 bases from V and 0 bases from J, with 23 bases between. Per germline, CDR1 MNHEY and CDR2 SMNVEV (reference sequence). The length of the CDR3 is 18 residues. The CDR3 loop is CASQPRPPVFSSYNEQFF. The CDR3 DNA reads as TGTGCCAGCCAGCCTCGCCCCCCGGTGTTTAGCTCCTACAATGAGCAGTTCTTC.

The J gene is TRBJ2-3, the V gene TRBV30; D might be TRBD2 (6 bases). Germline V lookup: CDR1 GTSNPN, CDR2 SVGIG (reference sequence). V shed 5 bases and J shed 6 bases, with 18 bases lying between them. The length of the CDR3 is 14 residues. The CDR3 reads CAWSRDWGGDTQYF. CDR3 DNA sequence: TGTGCCTGGTCCCGGGACTGGGGTGGGGATACGCAGTATTTT. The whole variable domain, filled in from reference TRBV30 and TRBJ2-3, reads SQTIHQWPATLVQPVGSPLSLECTVEGTSNPNLYWYRQAAGRGLQLLFYSVGIGQISSEVPQNLSASRPQDRQFILSSKKLLLSDSGFYLCAWSRDWGGDTQYFGPGTRLTVL.

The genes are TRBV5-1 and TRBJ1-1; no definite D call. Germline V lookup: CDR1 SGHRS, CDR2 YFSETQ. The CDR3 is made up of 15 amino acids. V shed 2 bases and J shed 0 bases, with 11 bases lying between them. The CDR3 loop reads CASSFSATMNTEAFF. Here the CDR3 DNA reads TGCGCCAGCAGCTTCTCGGCGACAATGAACACTGAAGCTTTCTTT.